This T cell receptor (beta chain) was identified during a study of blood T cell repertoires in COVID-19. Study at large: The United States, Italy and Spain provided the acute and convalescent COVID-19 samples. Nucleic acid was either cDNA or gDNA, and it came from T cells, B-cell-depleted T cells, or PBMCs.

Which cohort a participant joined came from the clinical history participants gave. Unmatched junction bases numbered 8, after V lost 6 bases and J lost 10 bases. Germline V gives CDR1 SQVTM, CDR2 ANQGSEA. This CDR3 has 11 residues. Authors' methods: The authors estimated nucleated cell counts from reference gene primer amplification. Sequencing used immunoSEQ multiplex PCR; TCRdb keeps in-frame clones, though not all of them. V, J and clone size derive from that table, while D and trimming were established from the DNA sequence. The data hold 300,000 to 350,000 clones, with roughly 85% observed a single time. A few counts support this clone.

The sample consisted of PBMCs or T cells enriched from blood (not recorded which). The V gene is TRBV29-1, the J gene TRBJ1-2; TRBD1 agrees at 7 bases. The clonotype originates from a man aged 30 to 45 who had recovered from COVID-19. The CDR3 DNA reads TGCAGCGTCAGTAGAGGGGGCGACTACACCTTC. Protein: CSVSRGGDYTF. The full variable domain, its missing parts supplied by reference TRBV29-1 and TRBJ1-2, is SAVISQKPSRDICQRGTSLTIQCQVDSQVTMMFWYRQQPGQSLTLIATANQGSEATYESGFVIDKFPISRPNLTFSTLTVSNMSPEDSSIYLCSVSRGGDYTFGSGTRLTVV.